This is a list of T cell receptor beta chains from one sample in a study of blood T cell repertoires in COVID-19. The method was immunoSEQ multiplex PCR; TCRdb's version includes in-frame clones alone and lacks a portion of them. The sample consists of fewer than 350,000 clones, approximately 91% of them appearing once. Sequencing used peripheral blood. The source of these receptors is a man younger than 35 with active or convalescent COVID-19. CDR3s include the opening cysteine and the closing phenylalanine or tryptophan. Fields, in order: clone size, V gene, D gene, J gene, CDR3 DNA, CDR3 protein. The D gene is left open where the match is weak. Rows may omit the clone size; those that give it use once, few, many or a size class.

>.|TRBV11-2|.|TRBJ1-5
TGTGCCAGCTCCGAGGAGTGGGACTTTGGTCCCCAGCATTTT
CASSEEWDFGPQHF
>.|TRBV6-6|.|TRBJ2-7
TGTGCCAGCCAAAGCCAGCTAGAGGTCCACGAGCAGTACTTC
CASQSQLEVHEQYF
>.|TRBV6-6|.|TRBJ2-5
TGTGCCAGCAGTTACTGGGGGAGGGAGACCCAGTACTTC
CASSYWGRETQYF
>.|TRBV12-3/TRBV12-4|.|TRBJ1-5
TGTGCCAGCGGGCAAGGCAATCAGCCCCAGCATTTT
CASGQGNQPQHF
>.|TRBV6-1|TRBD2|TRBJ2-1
TGTGCCAGCAGTGAAGAAGCGGGGGCTTTCTACAATGAGCAGTTCTTC
CASSEEAGAFYNEQFF
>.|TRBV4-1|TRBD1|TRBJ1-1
TGCGCCAGCAGCCTGAATCCGGGACAGGGCTTAACTGAAGCTTTCTTT
CASSLNPGQGLTEAFF
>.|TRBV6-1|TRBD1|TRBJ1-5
TGTGCCAGCAGTGCGTGGGGACAGGGGGGTAGCAATCAGCCCCAGCATTTT
CASSAWGQGGSNQPQHF
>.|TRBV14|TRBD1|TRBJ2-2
TGTGCCAGCAGCCTCAGGGGGCATGGCGGGGAGCTGTTTTTT
CASSLRGHGGELFF
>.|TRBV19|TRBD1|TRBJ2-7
TGTGCCAGTAGTTTTGGGACAGGGACCTACGAGCAGTACTTC
CASSFGTGTYEQYF
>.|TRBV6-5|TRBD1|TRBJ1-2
TGTGCCAGCAGTTCCGACAGGGCGTATGGCTACACCTTC
CASSSDRAYGYTF
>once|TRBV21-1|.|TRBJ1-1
TGTGCCAGCAAGACAGTGAACACTGAAGCTTTCTTT
CASKTVNTEAFF
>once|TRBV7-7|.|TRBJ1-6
TGTGCCAGCAGTGAGGTGGGGGGGCGCGAATATAATTCACCCCTCCACTTT
CASSEVGGREYNSPLHF
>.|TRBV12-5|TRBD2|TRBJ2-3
TGTGCTAGTGGCTCAGCGGGGATCACAGATACGCAGTATTTT
CASGSAGITDTQYF
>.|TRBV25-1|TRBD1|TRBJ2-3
TGTGCCAGCAGTGAATCGACAGGGCTGAGCACAGATACGCAGTATTTT
CASSESTGLSTDTQYF
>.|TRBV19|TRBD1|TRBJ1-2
TGTGCCAGTAGTATTTACGCCGGGACAGCCTATGGCTACACCTTC
CASSIYAGTAYGYTF
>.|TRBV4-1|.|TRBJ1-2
TGCGCCAGCAGCTCCGGGTCCTATGGCTACACCTTC
CASSSGSYGYTF
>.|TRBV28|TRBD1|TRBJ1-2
TGTGCCAGCAGTTCCGCGGGACAGCCTAACTATGGCTACACCTTC
CASSSAGQPNYGYTF
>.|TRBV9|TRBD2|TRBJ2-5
TGTGCCAGCAGTCGACTAGCGGGGTTAGAGACCCAGTACTTC
CASSRLAGLETQYF
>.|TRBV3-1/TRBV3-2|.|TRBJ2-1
TGTGCCAGCAGCCAATATCGCAGGGTCTCCTACAATGAGCAGTTCTTC
CASSQYRRVSYNEQFF
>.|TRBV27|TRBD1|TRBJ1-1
TGTGCCAGCAGGTGGACAGGGCCAATGAACACTGAAGCTTTCTTT
CASRWTGPMNTEAFF
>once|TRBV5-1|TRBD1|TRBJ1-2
TGCGCCAGCAGCCCGGGACAGGGGGGCTACACCTTC
CASSPGQGGYTF
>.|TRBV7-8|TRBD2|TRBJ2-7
TGTGCCAGCAGCTTAGCGCACGGGGGGGGCGAGCAGTACTTC
CASSLAHGGGEQYF
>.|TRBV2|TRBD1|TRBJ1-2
TGTGCCAGCAGTGGACAGGGGTACTATGGCTACACCTTC
CASSGQGYYGYTF
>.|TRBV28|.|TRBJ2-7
TGTGCCAGCAGTGCCCCCGGGGAAGAGCAGTACTTC
CASSAPGEEQYF
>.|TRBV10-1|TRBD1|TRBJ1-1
TGCGCCAGCAGGGAACAGGGGAGTACTGAAGCTTTCTTT
CASREQGSTEAFF
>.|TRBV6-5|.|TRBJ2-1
TGTGCCAGCAGTTCAATTCTAGTGAATGAGCAGTTCTTC
CASSSILVNEQFF
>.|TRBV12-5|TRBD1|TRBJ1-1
TGTGCTAGTGGTTTGCCCGAGGACAGGAGGAACACTGAAGCTTTCTTT
CASGLPEDRRNTEAFF
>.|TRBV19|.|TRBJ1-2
TGTGCCAGTAGTGCCGGGGTCAATGGCTACACCTTC
CASSAGVNGYTF
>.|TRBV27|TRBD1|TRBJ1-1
TGTGCCAGCAGTCCTCGGACAGGGGGCACTGAAGCTTTCTTT
CASSPRTGGTEAFF
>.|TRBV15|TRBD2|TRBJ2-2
TGTGCCACCCGAGCGGGGGGCCTCAACACCGGGGAGCTGTTTTTT
CATRAGGLNTGELFF
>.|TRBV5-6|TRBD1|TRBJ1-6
TGTGCCAGCAGAAAATGGGACAGAGATAATTCACCCCTCCACTTT
CASRKWDRDNSPLHF
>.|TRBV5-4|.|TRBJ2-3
TGTGCCAGCAGCAACCCTCAGACTCCCCGGGGAGATACGCAGTATTTT
CASSNPQTPRGDTQYF
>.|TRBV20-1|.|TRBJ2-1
TGCAGTGCTAGGGGAGTTAATGAGCAGTTCTTC
CSARGVNEQFF
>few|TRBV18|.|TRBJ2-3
TGTGCCAGCTCACTCTCGCGGGGCGGGGTAACAGATACGCAGTATTTT
CASSLSRGGVTDTQYF
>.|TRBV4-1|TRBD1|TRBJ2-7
TGCGCCAGCAGCCAAGAAGTGGCAGGGGGCTTGTACGAGCAGTACTTC
CASSQEVAGGLYEQYF
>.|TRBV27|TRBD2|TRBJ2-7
TGTGCCAGCAGTTTCTCTAGCGGGGGAAGCTACGAGCAGTACTTC
CASSFSSGGSYEQYF
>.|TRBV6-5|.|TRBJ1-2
TGTGCCAGCACGCCAGGGCCCAATGGCTACACCTTC
CASTPGPNGYTF
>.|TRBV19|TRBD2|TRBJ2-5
TGTGCCAGTAAAAGGTCCTCTGTAGCGGGGGTCCTACAAGAGACCCAGTACTTC
CASKRSSVAGVLQETQYF
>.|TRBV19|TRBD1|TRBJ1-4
TGTGCCAGTAGTATAGATGGGACAGGGAATGAAAAACTGTTTTTT
CASSIDGTGNEKLFF
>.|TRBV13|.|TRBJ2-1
TGTGCCAGCAGCGCTAGTGGCTCCTACAATGAGCAGTTCTTC
CASSASGSYNEQFF
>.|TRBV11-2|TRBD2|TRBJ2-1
TGTGCCAGCAGCTTGACCGGGAGTAGCGGGGGATATAATGAGCAGTTCTTC
CASSLTGSSGGYNEQFF
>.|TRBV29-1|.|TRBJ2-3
TGCAGCGTACAAGGACTTTACTCTGATACGCAGTATTTT
CSVQGLYSDTQYF
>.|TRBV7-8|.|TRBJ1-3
TGTGCCAGCAGCTTAGACAGGTCTGGAAACACCATATATTTT
CASSLDRSGNTIYF
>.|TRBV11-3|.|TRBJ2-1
TGTGCCAGCAGTAGAGAGGGCGGGGGCGCATACAATGAGCAGTTCTTC
CASSREGGGAYNEQFF
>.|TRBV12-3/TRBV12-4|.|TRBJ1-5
TGTGCCAGCAGTTCCCCAGGACCCCAGCATTTT
CASSSPGPQHF
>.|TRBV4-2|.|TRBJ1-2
TGTGCCAGCAGCCCACAGAATTTTCGGTATGGCTACACCTTC
CASSPQNFRYGYTF
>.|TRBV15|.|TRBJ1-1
TGTGCCACCAGCCGACCAGACGGACTACAAGCTTTCTTT
CATSRPDGLQAFF
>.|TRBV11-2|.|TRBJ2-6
TGTGCCAGCAGCTTAGGTGGGGGGTCTGGGGCCAACGTCCTGACTTTC
CASSLGGGSGANVLTF
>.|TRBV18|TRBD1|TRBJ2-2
TGTGCCAGCTCAACGGGACAGGCCGGGGAGCTGTTTTTT
CASSTGQAGELFF
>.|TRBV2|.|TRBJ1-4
TGTGCCAGCAGTGAAGGGCGGCTTAATGAAAAACTGTTTTTT
CASSEGRLNEKLFF
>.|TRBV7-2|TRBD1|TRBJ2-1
TGTGCCAGCAGCCAGAAACAGGGGGCCTACAATGAGCAGTTCTTC
CASSQKQGAYNEQFF